This entry is about one TCR beta chain. Its recognized antigen is unknown. The junction does not match germline at one end; this may be a read error. The CDR3 has 17 amino acids, counting the end cysteine and phenylalanine. The only DNA kept is the CDR3, 51 bases in frame from the first base. CDR1 and CDR2 are drawn from the germline V gene: MNHEY, SVGEGT. Library prep was done by PCR. Sequencing was carried out with a NextSeq 500. Bulk TCR libraries were prepared as previously described, using TCR primers listed in Table S5. Total RNA was purified with the Qiagen AllPrep DNA/RNA kit. Before any analysis, reads coming from multiple sequencing runs of the same library were combined into one pool. Processing in the source paper ran as follows. Reads were retained only if an exact TCR constant sequence was present, and the retained reads were trimmed to 150 nt and grouped according to their 12-nt molecular barcodes. Reads within each barcode group were sub-clustered using a 15% Levenshtein threshold, and quality-weighted consensus sequences were constructed for each RNA molecule. Non-functional sequences were filtered out, along with any lower-count sequence sitting one edit away from another sequence. Based on fitting two negative binomial distributions, any barcode sub-cluster with under 20% of the maximum read count was discarded. Through fastp at Q25 and MiXCR, TCRdb rebuilt clones from the public reads, retaining in-frame beta chains. Identical CDR3 proteins give one entry, which carries the most common genes and DNA. The V and J calls here are based on TCRdb, not the publication. The sample includes a few hundred thousand distinct CDR3 sequences, with roughly a quarter observed a single time. The biggest ten clones account for 0.7% to 0.95% of the sample.

Naive CD8 T cell libraries were made from approximately 20,000 to 1,000,000 sorted cells using 10%, 30% or 50% of purified RNA. Naive CD8 T cells, defined as CD8+CD4-CCR7+CD45RA+, were FACS-sorted into RLT Plus buffer on a BD FACSAria II. Nine to eleven TCR copies' worth of Jurkat RNA were spiked into about 20,000-1,100,000 naive CD8 T cell samples to test detection sensitivity. CD8 T cells were enriched with RosetteSep CD8+ T Cell Enrichment Cocktail and Ficoll-Paque, followed by ACK red cell lysis. The source of the sample is a study of molecular identifiers for immune sequencing clone quantification (dated by TCRdb to the late 2010s). With respect to the entire study: For a replicate experiment, RNA from roughly 20,000 or 100,000 naive CD8 T cells was divided into five aliquots, and four of the five aliquots were sequenced. This methods study benchmarked molecular-identifier clustering-based TCR repertoire sequencing (MIDCIRS) and TCR RNA copy counting, using CD8 T cells to do so. What the research found in general, with its limitations: The naive libraries included spiked-in Jurkat TCR RNA (fewer than 11 copies' worth), and this Jurkat TCR RNA is not part of the donor repertoire. A single cell's worth of spiked-in Jurkat TCR RNA was reported detectable even among one million naive CD8 T cells. Roughly 2.8 recovered TCR RNA copies per cell were obtained by modeling, versus about ten by digital PCR, implying a capture efficiency of 25% to 30%. Identical TCR molecules sharing a barcode could cause highly expanded clone sizes to be underestimated. When barcode sub-clustering was left out, chimeric consensus sequences inflated TCR diversity, with chimeras reaching as high as 47%. In CMV-specific effector cells, clones with more than 20 RNA copies accounted for over 98% of molecules, whereas in naive cells such clones accounted for under 1%.

The sequence came from a human donor in good health. Some libraries in this study had Jurkat cell RNA spiked in. The sample consisted of naive CD8+ T cells from blood, with Jurkat cell RNA spiked in. Per the publication, the cell subset or site label means: FACS-sorted CD8+CD4-CCR7+CD45RA+ naive T cells. The rearranged chain carries TRBV6-2 or TRBV6-3 and TRBJ1-6, and 9 bases in between align with TRBD1. CDR3 loop: CASSTFRDRDPNSLLHF. Here is the DNA: TGTGCCAGCAGTACTTTCCGGGACAGGGACCCCAATTCACTCCTCCACTTT.